Presented here are 7 T cell receptor beta chains from one specimen sequenced in a study of blood T cell repertoires in COVID-19 (dated by TCRdb to about 2020). The library came from the immunoSEQ multiplex PCR assay. Drawn from immuneACCESS, this table holds only the in-frame rearrangements with V and J called that TCRdb kept. Clones are partly lost; checked studies trace under half to an unresolved V gene and leave the rest unexplained. The sample profile shows about 210,000 clones; 80% of them were found once. Clones ranked in the top ten supply 6.9% of the sample. Sequencing was done on a sample of peripheral blood. All receptors come from a man aged 55 to 69 with acute or convalescent COVID-19.

V is TRBV9 and J is TRBJ2-5, with 9 bases fitting TRBD2. The V gene's germline CDR1 is SGDLS and CDR2 YYNGEE. CDR3 length equals 15 residues. The V segment lost 0 bases and the J segment 4 bases; nucleotides outside the gene matches: 4. The CDR3 sequence: CASSVAGTSLETQYF. In nucleotides, the CDR3 is TGTGCCAGCAGCGTAGCGGGGACTAGCTTAGAGACCCAGTACTTC.

This clone has a handful of counts. The chain couples TRBV19 to TRBJ2-1; TRBD2 aligns across 9 bases. This CDR3 region has 15 residues. Germline CDR1 reads LNHDA; CDR2 reads SQIVND (reference sequence). The V segment lost 5 bases and the J segment 0 bases; nucleotides outside the gene matches: 2. CDR3 nucleotide sequence: TGTGCCAGTAGTCTTAGCGGGAGCTCCTACAATGAGCAGTTCTTC. This encodes CASSLSGSSYNEQFF.

A few counts support this clone. The rearrangement joins TRBV2 to TRBJ1-6; 8 positions match TRBD1. The CDR3 runs 15 residues. CDR1 and CDR2 (germline): SNHLY, FYNNEI. V lost 4 bases and J lost 7; bases outside the gene matches: 6. The DNA for the CDR3 is TGTGCCAGCAGTGTTCAGGGGGCTGTAAATTCACCCCTCCACTTT. Translating gives CASSVQGAVNSPLHF.

The genes are TRBV19 and TRBJ2-3; D call uncertain. CDR3 length: 16 amino acids. The ends were cut back, 1 base at V and 2 bases at J, with 13 bases in the middle. Germline lookup yields CDR1 LNHDA and CDR2 SQIVND (reference sequence). The CDR3 nucleotides are TGTGCCAGTAGTATAGGGCTAGACCCTTTCACAGATACGCAGTATTTT. Translating gives CASSIGLDPFTDTQYF.

This sequence joins TRBV28 and TRBJ1-1, with 9 bases lining up with TRBD1. The CDR3 contains 15 residues. Unmatched junction bases numbered 10, after V lost 6 bases and J lost 5 bases. Germline CDR1 MDHEN, CDR2 SYDVKM. The CDR3 loop is CASRTQQGAETEAFF. For the CDR3, the DNA is TGTGCCAGCAGGACCCAACAGGGGGCGGAGACTGAAGCTTTCTTT.

V gene TRBV6-2 or TRBV6-3 combines with J gene TRBJ2-7, with TRBD1 matching over 10 bases. V was clipped by 0 bases and J by 2 bases; unmatched bases: 7. Per the germline V gene, CDR1 is MNHEY and CDR2 is SVGEGT. CDR3 length: 17 amino acids. The CDR3: CASSYSIGGQGAYEQYF. In DNA form, the CDR3 reads TGTGCCAGCAGTTACTCGATAGGCGGACAGGGGGCCTACGAGCAGTACTTC.

V is TRBV24-1 and J is TRBJ2-1, with 7 bases identical to TRBD1. The germline CDR1 and CDR2 sequences are KGHDR and SFDVKD. The CDR3 is 15 residues long. With V trimmed by 5 bases and J by 4 bases, 7 bases remained unmatched. The CDR3 DNA follows: TGTGCCACCAGTGCCGACGACAGGGCGTACAATGAGCAGTTCTTC. Translation gives CATSADDRAYNEQFF.